This record covers a single T cell receptor (beta chain). Its antigen specificity is not known. It has no much larger one-base neighbor in the sample; base qualities were not kept. At the junction V is shortened by 7 bases and J by 4 bases; bases outside the gene matches: 6. The CDR3 runs 13 amino acids, cysteine and phenylalanine included. The DNA shown is the 39-base CDR3, in frame from base 1. This entry comes from a study of T cell responses to AZD1222 COVID-19 vaccine listed by TCRdb under 2021. For context, the study as a whole: AZD1222 recipients with second doses at about 4 weeks or about 12 weeks were pooled, because spike-specific TCR depth and breadth did not differ between schedules. TCR sequencing covered 230 to 250 trial participants: 200 to 210 given two doses of AZD1222 and 26 given two doses of MenACWY control vaccine. Trial participants were enrolled by age into 18-55, 56-69 and 70-plus year subgroups, with roughly 150, 30 and 60 TCR-sequenced participants respectively. Summary of the overall study and its limitations: Because no day 14 peak-response samples were available, the repertoires could be characterized only after the peak T cell response. CD4 TCRs associated with the vaccine covered the entire spike protein, and the dominant responses were in regions 160-218 and 743-854. Epitopes outside the regions mutated in the B.1.351 and B.1.1.7 variants were reportedly recognized by nearly half of the unique spike-specific TCRs. Conclusions about previously exposed vaccinees were limited because only six or seven AZD1222 recipients were SARS-CoV-2 seropositive at baseline. Spike-specific TCR breadth and depth rose significantly after two AZD1222 doses compared with day 0 and with MenACWY recipients. Participants were mostly white British, with more females than males. The authors suggested clonal diversity may have been underestimated. In the small 56-69-year group, the increase in depth fell short of significance, most likely because of low power.

The CDR3 regions of human TCRbeta chains were analyzed by immunosequencing. In the source study's methods: Repertoire TCRs were checked for matches against a reference library of SARS-CoV-2-specific TCRs that had been generated using the MIRA antigen-specificity platform. Breadth meant the fraction of unique TCRs that were SARS-CoV-2-associated, whereas depth meant the fraction of total T cells that were SARS-CoV-2-associated. Using the MIRA data, each spike-specific TCR was mapped to the spike region that the TCR reacts to and placed in a CD4 or CD8 class. Log10-transformed breadth and depth values were compared by one-way ANOVA with Sidak's multiple comparisons tests. TCRdb re-hosts the immuneACCESS table, in-frame sequences only. Its copies lack some clones; in the studies checked, an unresolved V gene accounts for under half of them, and the cause for the rest is not known. The V and J calls and clone size were taken over from that table, and D and trimming were inferred from the DNA. The sample table shows about 140,000 clones, and around 90% are seen once. The ten largest make up 1.9% of the sample.

The meaning of the sample's time point label: baseline before first vaccination. The vaccinee samples were drawn from two UK trials, COV001 and COV002, one of which was a single-blind randomized controlled phase 2/3 trial testing AZD1222 (ChAdOx1 nCoV-19) in healthy adults. For TCRbeta chain sequencing, PBMC samples from trial participants were taken at day 0 and at day 28 after the second dose. This TCR came from an adult in good health. The chain couples TRBV23-1 to TRBJ1-2; TRBD1 matches 7 bases in the middle. Being an ORF, TRBV23-1 has a function that is uncertain. Sequences were derived from peripheral blood, sampled on day 0 of AZD1222 vaccination. For the CDR3, the sequence is CASTRQGCYGYTF. In nucleotides, the sequence is TGCGCCAGCACCCGACAGGGATGCTATGGCTACACCTTC.